There are a few counts of the clone carrying this TCR beta chain. These data belong to a study of blood T cells in healthy people across ages. A second roughly 6 to 11 cycle PCR used barcoded and J-beta primers. TCRdb independently ran MiXCR on the 5' RACE reads; one entry per CDR3 protein. The sample holds some 1,000,000 distinct CDR3 sequences, approximately 26% seen once. V lost 7 bases to trimming and J lost 9 bases; unmatched junction nucleotides: 11. The CDR3 has 13 residues. These data were also filed under a second study, of T cells of mothers and their children.

The receptor was derived from a girl aged 2 to 10 in good health. This sequence joins TRBV12-3 or TRBV12-4 and TRBJ2-5; 7 positions agree with TRBD2. What was sequenced was blood. The CDR3 sequence: CASTAMTSSPQYF. The DNA of the CDR3 is TGTGCCAGCACCGCCATGACTAGCAGTCCCCAGTACTTC.